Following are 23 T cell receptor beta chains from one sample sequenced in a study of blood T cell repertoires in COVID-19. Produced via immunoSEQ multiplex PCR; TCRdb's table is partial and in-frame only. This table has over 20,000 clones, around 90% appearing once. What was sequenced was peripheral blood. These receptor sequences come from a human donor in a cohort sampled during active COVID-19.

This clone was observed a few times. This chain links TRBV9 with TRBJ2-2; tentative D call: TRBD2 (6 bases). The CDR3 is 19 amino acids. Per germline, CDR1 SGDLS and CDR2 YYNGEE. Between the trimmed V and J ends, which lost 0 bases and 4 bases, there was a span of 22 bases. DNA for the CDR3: TGTGCCAGCAGCGTAGTGGTTTCGGGTAGCGGTAGATCCACCGGGGAGCTGTTTTTT. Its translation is CASSVVVSGSGRSTGELFF.

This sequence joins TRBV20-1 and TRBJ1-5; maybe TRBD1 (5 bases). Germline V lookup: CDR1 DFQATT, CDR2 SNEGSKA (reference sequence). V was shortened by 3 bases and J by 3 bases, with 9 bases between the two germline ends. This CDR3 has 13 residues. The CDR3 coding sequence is TGCAGTGCTAGTAAAGGGGCCAATCAGCCCCAGCATTTT. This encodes CSASKGANQPQHF.

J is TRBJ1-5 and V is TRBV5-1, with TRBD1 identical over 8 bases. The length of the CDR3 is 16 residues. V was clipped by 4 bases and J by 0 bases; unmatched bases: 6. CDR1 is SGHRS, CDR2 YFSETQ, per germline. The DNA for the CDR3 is TGCGCCAGCAGCGAGACAGGGGACCCTAGCAATCAGCCCCAGCATTTT. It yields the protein CASSETGDPSNQPQHF.

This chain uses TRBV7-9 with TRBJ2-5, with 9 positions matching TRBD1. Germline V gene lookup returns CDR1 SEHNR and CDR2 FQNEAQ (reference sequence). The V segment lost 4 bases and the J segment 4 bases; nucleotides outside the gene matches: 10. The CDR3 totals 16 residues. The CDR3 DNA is TGTGCCAGCAGCTCCACCCGGGACAGGGACCCAGAGACCCAGTACTTC. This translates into CASSSTRDRDPETQYF.

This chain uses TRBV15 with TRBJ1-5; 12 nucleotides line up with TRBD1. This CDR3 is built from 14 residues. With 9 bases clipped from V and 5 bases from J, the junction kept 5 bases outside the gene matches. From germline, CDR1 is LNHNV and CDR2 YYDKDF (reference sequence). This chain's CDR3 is CATGDRGPDQPQHF. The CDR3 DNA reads TGTGCCACTGGGGACAGGGGGCCCGATCAGCCCCAGCATTTT.

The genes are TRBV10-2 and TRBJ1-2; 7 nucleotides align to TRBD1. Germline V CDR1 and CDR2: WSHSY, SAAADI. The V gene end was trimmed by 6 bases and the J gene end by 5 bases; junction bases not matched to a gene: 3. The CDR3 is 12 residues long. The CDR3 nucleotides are TGCGCCAGCAGACCAGGGGGGTATGGCTACACCTTC. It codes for CASRPGGYGYTF.

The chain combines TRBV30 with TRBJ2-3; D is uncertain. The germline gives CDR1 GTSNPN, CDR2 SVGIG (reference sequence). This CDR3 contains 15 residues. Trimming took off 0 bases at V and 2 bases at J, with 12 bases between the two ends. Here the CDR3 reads CAWSVLGTATDTQYF. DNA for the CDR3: TGTGCCTGGAGTGTATTGGGCACCGCCACAGATACGCAGTATTTT.

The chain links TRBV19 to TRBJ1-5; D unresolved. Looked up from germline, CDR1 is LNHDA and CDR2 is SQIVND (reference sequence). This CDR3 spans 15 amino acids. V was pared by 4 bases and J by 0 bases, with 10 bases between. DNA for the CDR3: TGTGCCAGTAGTAGTAAGACTTATAGCAATCAGCCCCAGCATTTT. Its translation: CASSSKTYSNQPQHF.

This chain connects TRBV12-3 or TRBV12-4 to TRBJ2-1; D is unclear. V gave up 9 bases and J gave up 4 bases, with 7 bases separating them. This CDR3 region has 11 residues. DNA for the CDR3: TGTGCCAGTTCCTTATACAATGAGCAGTTCTTC. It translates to CASSLYNEQFF.

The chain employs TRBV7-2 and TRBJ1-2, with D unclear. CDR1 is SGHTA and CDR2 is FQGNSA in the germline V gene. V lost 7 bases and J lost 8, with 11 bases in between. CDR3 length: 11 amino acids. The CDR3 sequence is CASTSTPGYTF. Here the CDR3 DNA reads TGTGCCAGCACCTCCACACCCGGCTACACCTTC.

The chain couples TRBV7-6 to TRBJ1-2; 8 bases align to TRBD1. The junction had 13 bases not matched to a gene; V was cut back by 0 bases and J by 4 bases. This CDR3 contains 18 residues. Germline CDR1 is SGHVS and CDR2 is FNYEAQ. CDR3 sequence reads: CASSLAPGQADGPYGYTF. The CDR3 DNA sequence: TGTGCCAGCAGCTTAGCCCCGGGACAGGCCGATGGTCCCTATGGCTACACCTTC.

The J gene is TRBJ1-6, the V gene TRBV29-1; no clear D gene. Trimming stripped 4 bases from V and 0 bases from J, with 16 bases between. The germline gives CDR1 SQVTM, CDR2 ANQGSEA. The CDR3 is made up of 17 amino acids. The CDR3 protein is CSVVGGRRGSYNSPLHF. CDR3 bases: TGCAGCGTTGTTGGCGGCCGACGAGGCTCCTATAATTCACCCCTCCACTTT.

The CDR3 DNA sequence: TGTGCCAGCAGCCTCGACGGACTAGCGGGGAGGGAGCAGTACTTC. Protein sequence: CASSLDGLAGREQYF. The J gene is TRBJ2-7, the V gene TRBV7-3, with 12 bases that match TRBD2. The CDR3 loop spans 15 amino acids. CDR1 SGHTA and CDR2 FQGTGA come from the germline V gene. Trimming cost V 5 bases and J 7 bases; bases outside gene matches: 9.

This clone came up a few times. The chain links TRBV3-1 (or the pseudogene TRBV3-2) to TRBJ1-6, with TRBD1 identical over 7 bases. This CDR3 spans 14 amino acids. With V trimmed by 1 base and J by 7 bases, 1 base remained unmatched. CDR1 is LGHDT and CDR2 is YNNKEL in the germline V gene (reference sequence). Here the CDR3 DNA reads TGTGCCAGCAGCCAAGCGACAGGGAATTCACCCCTCCACTTT. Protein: CASSQATGNSPLHF.

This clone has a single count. CDR3 DNA: TGTGCCAGCAGTGCCCGGGACACGGCTAGGGAGCAGTTCTTC. It is translated as CASSARDTAREQFF. J is TRBJ2-1 and V is TRBV2; weak D call: TRBD1 (6 bases). Germline V gene data show CDR1 as SNHLY and CDR2 as FYNNEI. The V gene lost 4 bases and the J gene lost 10 bases, with 17 bases spanning the gap. CDR3 length equals 14 residues. Using reference TRBV2 and TRBJ2-1 for the parts outside the CDR3, the full variable domain is EPEVTQTPSHQVTQMGQEVILRCVPISNHLYFYWYRQILGQKVEFLVSFYNNEISEKSEIFDDQFSVERPDGSNFTLKIRSTKLEDSAMYFCASSARDTAREQFFGPGTRLTVL.

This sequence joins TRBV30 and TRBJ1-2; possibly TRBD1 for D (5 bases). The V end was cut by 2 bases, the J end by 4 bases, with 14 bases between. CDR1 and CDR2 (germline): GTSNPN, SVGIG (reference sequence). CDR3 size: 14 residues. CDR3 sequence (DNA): TGTGCCTGGAGTCAGCCCAGGGAAGGCTATGGCTACACCTTC. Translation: CAWSQPREGYGYTF. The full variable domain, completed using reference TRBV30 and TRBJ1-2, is SQTIHQWPATLVQPVGSPLSLECTVEGTSNPNLYWYRQAAGRGLQLLFYSVGIGQISSEVPQNLSASRPQDRQFILSSKKLLLSDSGFYLCAWSQPREGYGYTFGSGTRLTVV.

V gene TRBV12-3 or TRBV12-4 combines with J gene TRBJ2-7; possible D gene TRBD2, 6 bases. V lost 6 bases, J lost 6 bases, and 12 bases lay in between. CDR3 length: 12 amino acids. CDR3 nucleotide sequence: TGTGCCAGCAGCCTGGGGGGAATCGAGCAGTACTTC. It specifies CASSLGGIEQYF.

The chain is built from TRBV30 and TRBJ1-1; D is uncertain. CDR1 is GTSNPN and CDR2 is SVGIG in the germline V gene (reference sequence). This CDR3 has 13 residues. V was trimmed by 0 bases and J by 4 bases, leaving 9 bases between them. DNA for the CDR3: TGTGCCTGGAGTGTCTCAGCGGCCACTGAAGCTTTCTTT. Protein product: CAWSVSAATEAFF.

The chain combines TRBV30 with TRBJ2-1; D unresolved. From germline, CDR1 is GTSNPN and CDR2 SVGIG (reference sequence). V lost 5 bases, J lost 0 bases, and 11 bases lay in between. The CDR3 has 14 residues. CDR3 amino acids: CAWGRPGSYNEQFF. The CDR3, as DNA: TGTGCCTGGGGGCGTCCCGGCTCCTACAATGAGCAGTTCTTC.

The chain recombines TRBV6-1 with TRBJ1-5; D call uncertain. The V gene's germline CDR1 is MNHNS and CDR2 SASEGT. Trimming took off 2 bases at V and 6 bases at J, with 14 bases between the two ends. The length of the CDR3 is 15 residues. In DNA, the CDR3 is TGTGCCAGCAGTGAAAACCAGGTAGTGAGTCAGCCCCAGCATTTT. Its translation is CASSENQVVSQPQHF.

CDR3 nucleotides: TGCGCCAGCAGCACTGCACGGGACAGATTAGACAATGAGCAGTTCTTC. Translation: CASSTARDRLDNEQFF. The rearrangement links TRBV5-1 to TRBJ2-1, with 7 bases lining up with TRBD1. Trimming removed 4 bases from V and 5 bases from J; junction bases left unmatched: 12. Germline CDR1 reads SGHRS; CDR2 reads YFSETQ. This CDR3 contains 16 residues. Full variable domain (remainder filled in from reference TRBV5-1 and TRBJ2-1): KAGVTQTPRYLIKTRGQQVTLSCSPISGHRSVSWYQQTPGQGLQFLFEYFSETQRNKGNFPGRFSGRQFSNSRSEMNVSTLELGDSALYLCASSTARDRLDNEQFFGPGTRLTVL.

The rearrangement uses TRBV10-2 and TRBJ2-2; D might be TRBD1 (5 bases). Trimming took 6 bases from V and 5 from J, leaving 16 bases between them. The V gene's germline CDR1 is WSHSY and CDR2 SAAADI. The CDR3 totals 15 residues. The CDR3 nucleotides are TGCGCCAGCAGCGACCCGGAAGGGGCTACCGGGGAGCTGTTTTTT. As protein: CASSDPEGATGELFF.

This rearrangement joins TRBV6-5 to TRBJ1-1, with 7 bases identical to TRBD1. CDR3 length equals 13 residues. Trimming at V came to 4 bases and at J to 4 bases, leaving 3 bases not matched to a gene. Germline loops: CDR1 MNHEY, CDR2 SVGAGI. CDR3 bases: TGTGCCAGCAGTTTCGACAGGGTCACTGAAGCTTTCTTT. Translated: CASSFDRVTEAFF.